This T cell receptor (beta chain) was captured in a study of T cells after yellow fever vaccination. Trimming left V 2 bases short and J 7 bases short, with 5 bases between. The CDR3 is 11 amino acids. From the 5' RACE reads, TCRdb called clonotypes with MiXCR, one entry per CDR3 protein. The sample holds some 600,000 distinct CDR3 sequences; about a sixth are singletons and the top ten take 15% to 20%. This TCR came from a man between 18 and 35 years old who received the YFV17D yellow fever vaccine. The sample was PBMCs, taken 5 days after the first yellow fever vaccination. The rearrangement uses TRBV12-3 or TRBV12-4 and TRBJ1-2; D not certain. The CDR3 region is CASSLSGGYTF. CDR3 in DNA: TGTGCCAGCAGTTTATCGGGTGGCTACACCTTC.